This TCR beta chain was obtained from a study of cytomegalovirus exposure and HLA in healthy donors. As to this clone: Its antigen is not known.

A multiplex PCR was run with 60 Vbeta primers and 13 Jbeta primers. The protocol was immunoSEQ multiplex PCR, while the TCRdb copy is restricted to in-frame clones and leaves out a portion. The sample yields around 150,000 clones, approximately 71% seen once. Trimming took 3 bases from V and 9 from J; bases not matched to a gene: 9. The germline gives CDR1 SGHRS, CDR2 YFSETQ. The CDR3 is made up of 14 amino acids. The donors gave bone marrow, and they were healthy. Points from the study as a whole: The listing of roughly 160 TCR beta chains classed them as cytomegalovirus-associated. It was confirmed in vitro that three of the CMV-associated chains were specific for CMV antigens.

The sequence was obtained from a middle-aged man in good health and CMV-seronegative. The source material was PBMCs. The chain employs TRBV5-1 and TRBJ2-7; 10 bases match TRBD1. The chain's CDR3 is CASSSGGTGASQYF. CDR3 bases: TGCGCCAGCAGCTCCGGCGGGACAGGGGCTTCGCAGTACTTC.